A selection of T cell receptor beta chains follows, all from one sample in a study of blood T cell repertoires in COVID-19. The repertoire was sequenced with immunoSEQ multiplex PCR; TCRdb's copy has only in-frame clones and lacks some. Of about 130,000 clones in the sample, just over 75% were seen once. The sequenced material came from peripheral blood. The receptors shown here come from a human donor in a cohort sampled during active COVID-19. The CDR3 runs from the conserved cysteine through the conserved F or W. D genes are given only for firm matches. Clone size is not always given. Where it is, it says once, few, many or a class for expanded clones.

clone_size	d_call	v_call	j_call	cdr3_aa	cdr3_nt
many	-	TRBV25-1	TRBJ2-7	CASSGGGTGPSYEQYF	TGTGCCAGCAGTGGAGGGGGTACGGGGCCCTCCTACGAGCAGTACTTC
-	TRBD1	TRBV28	TRBJ1-3	CASSPRTGIGNTIYF	TGTGCCAGCAGTCCGCGGACAGGGATCGGAAACACCATATATTTT
-	TRBD1	TRBV25-1	TRBJ1-2	CASNKDRTYTF	TGTGCCAGCAATAAGGACAGGACCTACACCTTC
-	-	TRBV28	TRBJ1-2	CASSLNRRRVGYGYTF	TGTGCCAGCAGCCTAAATCGAAGACGGGTAGGCTATGGCTACACCTTC
-	-	TRBV30	TRBJ1-2	CAWNIANYGYTF	TGTGCCTGGAATATAGCTAACTATGGCTACACCTTC
few	-	TRBV23-1	TRBJ1-5	CARPHSFQPQHF	TGCGCCAGGCCACACAGTTTCCAGCCCCAGCATTTT
few	TRBD1	TRBV24-1	TRBJ2-5	CATSDAGTAQETQYF	TGTGCCACCAGTGATGCCGGGACAGCCCAAGAGACCCAGTACTTC
-	TRBD2	TRBV5-4	TRBJ2-7	CASSPSPSGGTLSYEQYF	TGTGCCAGCAGTCCATCCCCTAGCGGGGGGACCCTCTCCTACGAGCAGTACTTC
-	TRBD1	TRBV15	TRBJ1-4	CATSRDKQGAEKLFF	TGTGCCACCAGCAGAGATAAACAGGGGGCTGAAAAACTGTTTTTT
-	TRBD2	TRBV28	TRBJ2-3	CASKKGNGGAKDTQYF	TGTGCCAGCAAGAAGGGAAACGGGGGGGCCAAGGATACGCAGTATTTT
-	-	TRBV7-6	TRBJ1-2	CASSLGLGEGYGYTF	TGTGCCAGCAGCTTAGGACTGGGGGAGGGCTATGGCTACACCTTC
-	-	TRBV19	TRBJ1-2	CASSTGTRGTNYGYTF	TGTGCCAGTAGTACCGGGACAAGGGGTACTAACTATGGCTACACCTTC
-	-	TRBV27	TRBJ2-3	CASSHRVSSTDTQYF	TGTGCCAGCAGTCACAGGGTATCTAGCACAGATACGCAGTATTTT
-	-	TRBV10-3	TRBJ2-7	CAISVGDRVPYEQYF	TGTGCCATCAGTGTTGGAGACAGAGTTCCCTACGAGCAGTACTTC
-	-	TRBV3-1/TRBV3-2	TRBJ2-1	CASSQDRGVNEQFF	TGTGCCAGCAGCCAAGACAGGGGGGTCAATGAGCAGTTCTTC
few	TRBD1	TRBV19	TRBJ1-2	CASSNPFGQDYGYTF	TGTGCCAGTAGTAACCCCTTCGGACAGGATTATGGCTACACCTTC
-	-	TRBV5-1	TRBJ1-4	CASSLWAGKDEKLFF	TGCGCCAGCAGCTTGTGGGCAGGGAAAGATGAAAAACTGTTTTTT
-	-	TRBV29-1	TRBJ1-1	CSVRGERGNAEAFF	TGCAGCGTTCGGGGGGAGAGGGGAAACGCTGAAGCTTTCTTT